The 24 T cell receptor beta chains in this list originate from one sample, sequenced in a study of OX40 agonist ivuxolimab in advanced cancers. Sequencing used immunoSEQ multiplex PCR; TCRdb keeps in-frame clones, though not all of them. The data show about 83,000 clones, approximately 90% seen once. Sequenced here: CD4+ or CD8+ T cells sorted from blood, sampled in a trial of the OX40 agonist ivuxolimab. The receptors here all came from an adult with an advanced solid tumor such as melanoma, head and neck, liver or kidney cancer.

This clone appeared once. The CDR3 DNA reads TGTGCCAGCTCACAGCGGGGGCAAGAGACCCAGTACTTC. As protein: CASSQRGQETQYF. The gene calls are TRBV18 and TRBJ2-5; TRBD2 aligns across 8 bases. CDR1 is KGHSH and CDR2 is LQKENI in the germline V gene. The CDR3 covers 13 residues. The ends lost 4 bases at V and 2 bases at J; junction bases unmatched: 0.

This sequence joins TRBV29-1 and TRBJ1-2; a weak D match, TRBD1 (6 bases). CDR3 length: 13 residues. The ends were cut back, 3 bases at V and 4 bases at J, with 12 bases in the middle. Germline V gene sequence: CDR1 SQVTM, CDR2 ANQGSEA. CDR3 amino acids: CSVEGTGIYGYTF. The CDR3 nucleotides read TGCAGCGTTGAGGGAACAGGGATCTATGGCTACACCTTC.

The gene calls are TRBV4-2 and TRBJ2-2, with D perhaps TRBD2 (6 bases). Germline assignment: CDR1 LGHNA and CDR2 YNFKEQ. V was clipped by 0 bases and J by 3 bases, with 11 bases between them. The CDR3 spans 16 residues. CDR3 protein: CASSQELAEYTGELFF. The CDR3 DNA is TGTGCCAGCAGCCAAGAATTAGCGGAGTACACCGGGGAGCTGTTTTTT.

The chain links TRBV13 to TRBJ2-7; 8 nucleotides line up with TRBD1. The CDR3 extends over 15 amino acids. The germline V gene encodes CDR1 PRHDT and CDR2 FYEKMQ (reference sequence). J was trimmed by 6 bases and V by 2 bases; bases with no gene match: 9. CDR3 nucleotides: TGTGCCAGCAGCTTAACAGGGGGGCCCGGGGGCGAGCAGTACTTC. It encodes CASSLTGGPGGEQYF.

This chain links TRBV7-3 with TRBJ2-1, with TRBD2 matching 9 bases. The germline V gene encodes CDR1 SGHTA and CDR2 FQGTGA. Trimming removed 1 base from V and 1 base from J; junction bases left unmatched: 11. The length of the CDR3 is 19 residues. CDR3 region: CASSLIGREGLGSYNEQFF. The CDR3 DNA is TGTGCCAGCAGCTTAATAGGGCGGGAGGGCCTAGGGTCCTACAATGAGCAGTTCTTC.

The chain has TRBV7-9 and TRBJ2-7; 11 positions match TRBD1. The CDR3 runs to 15 residues. CDR1 is SEHNR, CDR2 FQNEAQ, per germline (reference sequence). With V trimmed by 1 base and J by 2 bases, 1 base remained unmatched. The CDR3 is CASSLVGQGAYEQYF. CDR3 bases: TGTGCCAGCAGCTTAGTGGGACAGGGGGCCTACGAGCAGTACTTC.

V is TRBV5-1 and J is TRBJ2-6; the D is unclear. The CDR3 has 15 residues. CDR1 and CDR2 (germline): SGHRS, YFSETQ. Between the trimmed V and J ends, which lost 2 bases and 0 bases, there was a span of 6 bases. CDR3 sequence reads: CASSLQSSGANVLTF. In DNA form, the CDR3 reads TGCGCCAGCAGCTTACAGTCCTCTGGGGCCAACGTCCTGACTTTC.

This chain uses TRBV11-2 with TRBJ2-3; TRBD2 agrees at 10 bases. J was trimmed by 3 bases and V by 0 bases; bases with no gene match: 12. There are 19 residues in the CDR3. Germline lookup yields CDR1 SGHAT and CDR2 FQNNGV. Here the CDR3 reads CASSLDLGLAGGQTDTQYF. CDR3 coding DNA: TGTGCCAGCAGCTTAGATCTCGGTTTAGCGGGGGGCCAAACAGATACGCAGTATTTT.

On this clone itself: Other DNA sequences from this sample encode an identical CDR3 as well. The chain employs TRBV7-9 and TRBJ2-3; no clear D. Trimming removed 2 bases at V and 1 base at J, with 7 bases between. The germline gives CDR1 SEHNR, CDR2 FQNEAQ (reference sequence). This CDR3 is built from 14 residues. CDR3 loop: CASSLSAGTDTQYF. DNA of the CDR3: TGTGCCAGCAGCTTATCGGCTGGCACAGATACGCAGTATTTT.

The chain carries TRBV6-1 and TRBJ2-7; 7 bases fit TRBD2. V was clipped by 1 base and J by 0 bases; unmatched bases: 3. This CDR3 is built from 15 residues. Germline CDR1 MNHNS, CDR2 SASEGT. The CDR3: CASSEGAGASYEQYF. The CDR3 region has the DNA TGTGCCAGCAGTGAAGGGGCGGGAGCCTCCTACGAGCAGTACTTC.

The gene calls are TRBV29-1 and TRBJ2-5; D may match TRBD1 or TRBD2 (6 bases each). This CDR3 region has 16 residues. The germline V gene encodes CDR1 SQVTM and CDR2 ANQGSEA. With 0 bases removed from V and 4 bases from J, the gap between germline ends came to 18 bases. This chain's CDR3 is CSVEDFWGAQAETQYF. In DNA form, the CDR3 reads TGCAGCGTTGAAGACTTCTGGGGGGCCCAGGCAGAGACCCAGTACTTC.

The rearrangement joins TRBV10-2 to TRBJ2-1; 14 bases fit TRBD2. The CDR3 covers 16 residues. Germline V lookup: CDR1 WSHSY, CDR2 SAAADI. The V and J ends lost 7 bases and 6 bases, in that order; junction bases with no gene match: 8. This chain's CDR3 is CASTTPGLAGVNEQFF. The CDR3, as DNA: TGCGCCAGCACCACCCCGGGACTAGCGGGAGTCAATGAGCAGTTCTTC.

The V and J genes are TRBV6-1 and TRBJ1-2; tentatively, D is TRBD1 (5 bases). Trimming shortened V by 6 bases and J by 2 bases, and 10 bases separated the two germline ends. Germline V lookup: CDR1 MNHNS, CDR2 SASEGT. There are 13 residues in the CDR3. CDR3 sequence reads: CASRVGVNYGYTF. CDR3 DNA: TGTGCCAGCAGGGTAGGGGTGAACTATGGCTACACCTTC.

J is TRBJ2-2 and V is TRBV19, with TRBD2 matching 7 bases. The junction had 11 bases not matched to a gene; V was cut back by 5 bases and J by 5 bases. The CDR3 totals 16 residues. Germline lookup yields CDR1 LNHDA and CDR2 SQIVND (reference sequence). The CDR3 is CASSPERLAVTGELFF. Written as DNA, the CDR3 is TGTGCCAGTAGTCCAGAGAGACTAGCAGTGACCGGGGAGCTGTTTTTT.

This clone turned up a few times. This chain joins TRBV7-9 and TRBJ2-7; D call uncertain. Trimming took 1 base from V and 5 from J, leaving 6 bases between them. Germline CDR1 reads SEHNR; CDR2 reads FQNEAQ (reference sequence). The CDR3 is 12 residues long. In DNA form, the CDR3 reads TGTGCCAGCAGCTTAGTGTCCCACGAGCAGTACTTC. It encodes CASSLVSHEQYF.

The chain links TRBV30 to TRBJ1-4, with D perhaps TRBD1 (5 bases). CDR1 GTSNPN and CDR2 SVGIG come from the germline V gene (reference sequence). V lost 0 bases and J 7 bases, leaving 18 bases between the germline ends. The CDR3 extends over 16 amino acids. For the CDR3, the DNA is TGTGCCTGGAGTGTACAAGAACAGGCGAGGGGTGAAAAACTGTTTTTT. Translated: CAWSVQEQARGEKLFF.

The gene calls are TRBV5-3 and TRBJ2-2; maybe TRBD2 (6 bases). TRBV5-3 is filed as an ORF, its function uncertain. Trimming left V 6 bases short and J 4 bases short, with 16 bases between. The CDR3 consists of 15 residues. This chain's CDR3 is CARTPRWRGTGELFF. CDR3 in DNA: TGTGCCAGAACCCCCCGGTGGAGGGGCACCGGGGAGCTGTTTTTT.

The V and J genes are TRBV6-6 and TRBJ2-5; D is undetermined. Germline values: CDR1 MNHNY, CDR2 SVGAGI (reference sequence). The ends were cut back, 4 bases at V and 1 base at J, with 7 bases in the middle. This CDR3 comprises 13 residues. This CDR3 reads CASSWALQETQYF. DNA of the CDR3: TGTGCCAGCAGTTGGGCCCTCCAAGAGACCCAGTACTTC.

In nucleotides, the CDR3 is TGCGCCAGCAAGCCGGGCAGGGGAAGATATGGCTACACCTTC. This translates into CASKPGRGRYGYTF. This rearrangement joins TRBV5-1 to TRBJ1-2; TRBD1 might be the D (6 bases). V dropped 6 bases and J dropped 5 bases, with 17 bases sitting between them. CDR1 is SGHRS, CDR2 YFSETQ, per germline. The CDR3 is 14 amino acids. Based on the CDR3 plus reference TRBV5-1 and TRBJ1-2, the full variable domain is KAGVTQTPRYLIKTRGQQVTLSCSPISGHRSVSWYQQTPGQGLQFLFEYFSETQRNKGNFPGRFSGRQFSNSRSEMNVSTLELGDSALYLCASKPGRGRYGYTFGSGTRLTVV.

The rearrangement joins TRBV19 to TRBJ1-2; 10 bases match TRBD1. The V gene's germline CDR1 is LNHDA and CDR2 SQIVND (reference sequence). CDR3 length: 16 amino acids. V lost 4 bases to trimming and J lost 5 bases; unmatched junction nucleotides: 10. The CDR3 spells CASSTGTGASGYGYTF. The CDR3 coding sequence is TGTGCCAGTAGTACCGGGACAGGGGCCTCCGGGTATGGCTACACCTTC.

The rearrangement joins TRBV15 to TRBJ1-4; TRBD1 matches 8 bases. The germline V gene encodes CDR1 LNHNV and CDR2 YYDKDF (reference sequence). After removal of 5 bases from V and 7 bases from J, the junction contained 6 bases not matched to a gene. CDR3 length equals 14 residues. CDR3 coding DNA: TGTGCCACCAGCGGACGGACAGGGAGTGAAAAACTGTTTTTT. This encodes CATSGRTGSEKLFF.

In this sample, this clone turned up once. J is TRBJ1-3 and V is TRBV6-1, with 10 bases fitting TRBD1. This CDR3 region has 13 residues. Germline V gene lookup returns CDR1 MNHNS and CDR2 SASEGT. V trimming: 9 bases; J trimming: 9 bases; junction bases outside the gene matches: 8. CDR3 bases: TGTGCCAGTTCCGGGACAGGGGTGGTCACCATATATTTT. Its translation is CASSGTGVVTIYF.

The V gene is TRBV5-1, the J gene TRBJ2-7; D ambiguous. The V end lost 1 base, the J end lost 3 bases, and 14 bases lay between the germline ends. The germline CDR1 and CDR2 sequences are SGHRS and YFSETQ. The CDR3 spans 15 residues. CDR3 in DNA: TGCGCCAGCAGCTTGACCCAGGACGGTTTCTACGAGCAGTACTTC. It translates to CASSLTQDGFYEQYF.

V is TRBV5-6 and J is TRBJ2-3; 8 bases line up with TRBD1. The germline V gene encodes CDR1 SGHDT and CDR2 YYEEEE. J was trimmed by 2 bases and V by 1 base; bases with no gene match: 3. This CDR3 contains 15 residues. The CDR3 DNA reads TGTGCCAGCAGCTTGTGGACAGGGCCCACAGATACGCAGTATTTT. It is translated as CASSLWTGPTDTQYF.